One and the same sample provided the 28 T cell receptor beta chains below, sequenced in a study of blood T cell repertoires in COVID-19. Some clones are missing from TCRdb's copy, which holds only in-frame ones; the method was immunoSEQ multiplex PCR. The repertoire holds about 120,000 clones, more than 60% seen once, with under 3% in the top ten. Sample: peripheral blood. The receptors were sampled from a man aged 45 to 65 with acute or convalescent COVID-19.

This chain connects TRBV2 to TRBJ1-5; TRBD1 agrees at 8 bases. Trimming cost V 7 bases and J 2 bases; bases outside gene matches: 7. The CDR3 sequence is 15 residues long. Germline V gene lookup returns CDR1 SNHLY and CDR2 FYNNEI. CDR3 protein: CASKNDRGGNQPQHF. DNA for the CDR3: TGTGCCAGCAAGAATGACAGGGGAGGCAATCAGCCCCAGCATTTT.

J is TRBJ2-3 and V is TRBV19, with 8 bases aligning to TRBD1. The J segment lost 2 bases and the V segment lost 5 bases, leaving 6 bases of the junction unmatched. Germline V CDR1 and CDR2: LNHDA, SQIVND (reference sequence). The CDR3 contains 15 residues. The CDR3, as DNA: TGTGCCAGTAGTGTCGAGACAGGGGTCACAGATACGCAGTATTTT. It translates to CASSVETGVTDTQYF.

The chain recombines TRBV7-3 with TRBJ2-2; 8 bases are shared with TRBD2. Germline V gene sequence: CDR1 SGHTA, CDR2 FQGTGA. The CDR3 length is 18 residues. The trim removed 2 bases at V and 1 base at J, leaving 9 bases unmatched. In DNA, the CDR3 is TGTGCCAGCAGCTTAGGTCGGGAGGGCCTGATGAACACCGGGGAGCTGTTTTTT. Translating gives CASSLGREGLMNTGELFF.

This rearrangement joins TRBV30 to TRBJ1-1; 7 bases line up with TRBD1. This CDR3 has 14 residues. Germline V gene data show CDR1 as GTSNPN and CDR2 as SVGIG (reference sequence). The trim removed 3 bases at V and 5 bases at J, leaving 9 bases unmatched. Here the CDR3 reads CAWRGPRGSTEAFF. As DNA, the CDR3 is TGTGCCTGGAGGGGCCCCAGGGGGAGTACTGAAGCTTTCTTT.

This clone occurred a few times. This chain links TRBV7-2 with TRBJ2-7; 7 nucleotides line up with TRBD1. The CDR3 contains 16 residues. Germline CDR1 SGHTA, CDR2 FQGNSA. Trimming at V came to 3 bases and at J to 1 base, leaving 9 bases not matched to a gene. The CDR3 coding sequence is TGTGCCAGCAGCTTGGGGCAGGGGGTTGGATCCTACGAGCAGTACTTC. Its translation: CASSLGQGVGSYEQYF.

The table lists this clone with a count of one. The chain couples TRBV3-1 (or the pseudogene TRBV3-2) to TRBJ2-3; 7 nucleotides agree with TRBD1. Trimming at V came to 0 bases and at J to 7 bases, leaving 10 bases not matched to a gene. The CDR3 loop spans 16 amino acids. CDR1 and CDR2 from the germline V gene are LGHDT and YNNKEL (reference sequence). The CDR3 protein is CASSQDRGQGQNTQYF. The CDR3 region has the DNA TGTGCCAGCAGCCAAGATAGGGGGCAGGGTCAGAATACGCAGTATTTT.

The chain couples TRBV9 to TRBJ2-5, with D maybe TRBD2 (6 bases). The CDR3 has 15 amino acids. Germline assignment: CDR1 SGDLS and CDR2 YYNGEE. V lost 2 bases, J lost 1 base, and 12 bases lay in between. CDR3 DNA: TGTGCCAGCAGCGTCGGGGGTAGGATCCAAGAGACCCAGTACTTC. This codes for CASSVGGRIQETQYF. The full variable domain, in which reference TRBV9 and TRBJ2-5 provide the parts outside the CDR3, is DSGVTQTPKHLITATGQRVTLRCSPRSGDLSVYWYQQSLDQGLQFLIQYYNGEERAKGNILERFSAQQFPDLHSELNLSSLELGDSALYFCASSVGGRIQETQYFGPGTRLLVL.

Only a few counts were recorded for this clone. The genes are TRBV6-5 and TRBJ1-4; 8 bases are shared with TRBD1. The CDR3 has 15 amino acids. Germline values: CDR1 MNHEY, CDR2 SVGAGI. Germline trimming cut 6 bases from V and 1 base from J; bases unmatched to any gene: 4. CDR3 residues: CASRTRGLTNEKLFF. CDR3 in DNA: TGTGCCAGCAGGACCAGGGGGCTAACTAATGAAAAACTGTTTTTT.

This clone has only a few counts. The chain links TRBV5-1 to TRBJ1-6, with a tentative D call TRBD1 (5 bases). Deletions cut 2 bases from V and 7 bases from J, with 19 bases between. CDR3 length equals 17 residues. The germline gives CDR1 SGHRS, CDR2 YFSETQ. CDR3 nucleotides: TGCGCCAGCAGCTTTGGCAGGCAGGACATCCCGAATTCACCCCTCCACTTT. Translated, it gives CASSFGRQDIPNSPLHF.

J is TRBJ1-5 and V is TRBV6-4; possibly TRBD1 for D (6 bases). The CDR3 contains 16 residues. The V gene lost 4 bases and the J gene lost 0 bases, with 13 bases spanning the gap. Per germline, CDR1 MRHNA and CDR2 SNTAGT. The CDR3 loop is CASSGLGHHSNQPQHF. The CDR3 coding sequence is TGTGCCAGCAGTGGCTTGGGACACCATAGCAATCAGCCCCAGCATTTT.

The chain is built from TRBV19 and TRBJ2-3; 7 positions agree with TRBD2. The CDR3 has 16 amino acids. V lost 2 bases and J lost 3; bases outside the gene matches: 8. CDR1 LNHDA and CDR2 SQIVND come from the germline V gene (reference sequence). CDR3 sequence (DNA): TGTGCCAGTAGTATATTGGCGGGGGAGGGGACAGATACGCAGTATTTT. Translating gives CASSILAGEGTDTQYF. Full variable domain (outside the CDR3, taken from reference TRBV19 and TRBJ2-3): DGGITQSPKYLFRKEGQNVTLSCEQNLNHDAMYWYRQDPGQGLRLIYYSQIVNDFQKGDIAEGYSVSREKKESFPLTVTSAQKNPTAFYLCASSILAGEGTDTQYFGPGTRLTVL.

In this sample, this clone turned up a few times. The gene calls are TRBV28 and TRBJ1-6; TRBD1 aligns across 7 bases. Germline trimming cut 5 bases from V and 5 bases from J; bases unmatched to any gene: 6. CDR1 and CDR2 (germline): MDHEN, SYDVKM. The CDR3 runs 15 residues. The CDR3 DNA reads as TGTGCCAGCAGTGTACACAGGGGTAATAATTCACCCCTCCACTTT. As protein: CASSVHRGNNSPLHF.

CDR3 residues: CASSLASRSHGYTF. CDR3 DNA: TGTGCCAGCAGCTTGGCCAGCAGGTCCCATGGCTACACCTTC. The chain uses TRBV5-8 and TRBJ1-2; no firm D call. Germline V gene sequence: CDR1 SGHTS, CDR2 YDEGEE. Trimming pared 0 bases from V and 6 bases from J, leaving 12 bases between. The CDR3 runs to 14 residues.

V gene TRBV19 combines with J gene TRBJ1-5; unclear D gene. CDR3 length: 13 residues. V was clipped by 5 bases and J by 5 bases, with 10 bases between them. In germline, CDR1 is LNHDA, CDR2 SQIVND (reference sequence). Here the CDR3 reads CASSDTRDQPQHF. In nucleotides, the CDR3 is TGTGCCAGTAGTGACACGCGAGATCAGCCCCAGCATTTT.

By sample fraction, this clone is large. Compared with germline, one end of the junction differs, possibly owing to a read error. The rearrangement uses TRBV7-7 and TRBJ1-3; the match to TRBD1 covers 7 bases. Germline CDR1 SSHAT, CDR2 FNYEAQ (reference sequence). CDR3 size: 14 residues. The CDR3 region is CASSDGGGENTIYF. The CDR3 coding sequence is TGTGCTAGCAGCGACGGAGGGGGCGAAAACACCATATATTTT.

The gene calls are TRBV3-1 (or the pseudogene TRBV3-2) and TRBJ1-5, with D uncertain. Trimming took off 0 bases at V and 6 bases at J, with 12 bases between the two ends. CDR1 and CDR2 (germline): LGHDT, YNNKEL (reference sequence). The CDR3 spans 15 residues. The CDR3 is CASSQDRVASQPQHF. CDR3 nucleotide sequence: TGTGCCAGCAGCCAAGATCGCGTTGCAAGTCAGCCCCAGCATTTT.

The rearrangement uses TRBV10-3 and TRBJ1-2; 8 positions match TRBD1. The germline CDR1 and CDR2 sequences are ENHRY and SYGVKD. V shed 9 bases and J 2 bases; nucleotides not matched to a gene: 5. This CDR3 has 13 residues. The CDR3 DNA reads as TGTGCCATTGGGACAGGAGGAAACTATGGCTACACCTTC. Encoded protein: CAIGTGGNYGYTF.

The genes are TRBV19 and TRBJ2-1, with D tentatively TRBD1 (6 bases). Between the trimmed V and J ends, which lost 7 bases and 1 base, there was a span of 11 bases. There are 14 residues in the CDR3. Germline V CDR1 and CDR2: LNHDA, SQIVND (reference sequence). CDR3 protein: CASKIDRSYNEQFF. CDR3 DNA sequence: TGTGCCAGTAAAATCGACAGGTCCTACAATGAGCAGTTCTTC.

This sequence joins TRBV3-1 (or the pseudogene TRBV3-2) and TRBJ2-7, with 8 bases aligning to TRBD1. Germline V CDR1 and CDR2: LGHDT, YNNKEL (reference sequence). The CDR3 spans 17 residues. Trimming removed 7 bases from V and 2 bases from J; junction bases left unmatched: 16. For the CDR3, the DNA is TGTGCCAGCACCGGTGGAGGGGCAGGGGGCGCCACCTACGAGCAGTACTTC. The encoded protein is CASTGGGAGGATYEQYF.

The CDR3 bases are TGTGCCAGCAGCTTGGTACAGGGGAGCAATCAGCCCCAGCATTTT. It is translated as CASSLVQGSNQPQHF. The V call is TRBV5-8, the J call TRBJ1-5; 7 nucleotides line up with TRBD1. Germline CDR1 SGHTS, CDR2 YDEGEE. CDR3 size: 15 residues. J was trimmed by 1 base and V by 0 bases; bases with no gene match: 1.

This sequence joins TRBV27 and TRBJ1-3; no reliable D call. V lost 3 bases and J 3 bases, leaving 18 bases between the germline ends. CDR1 and CDR2 from the germline V gene are MNHEY and SMNVEV (reference sequence). This CDR3 comprises 17 residues. CDR3 protein: CASSLRVPREFGNTIYF. The CDR3, as DNA: TGTGCCAGCAGTTTGAGGGTCCCGAGGGAGTTTGGAAACACCATATATTTT.

The chain couples TRBV7-8 to TRBJ2-6; no firm D call. From germline, CDR1 is SGHVS and CDR2 FQNEAQ. V lost 2 bases, J lost 0 bases, and 5 bases lay in between. CDR3 length: 15 residues. The chain's CDR3 is CASSLMYSGANVLTF. In DNA form, the CDR3 reads TGTGCCAGCAGCTTAATGTACTCTGGGGCCAACGTCCTGACTTTC.

CDR3 nucleotides: TGTGCCAGCAGCTTAACTCGGACAGGGGCAGGTGAAAAACTGTTTTTT. This codes for CASSLTRTGAGEKLFF. The genes are TRBV11-2 and TRBJ1-4; TRBD1 aligns across 9 bases. CDR3 size: 16 residues. The germline V gene encodes CDR1 SGHAT and CDR2 FQNNGV. J gave up 7 bases and V 2 bases, and 8 bases lay outside the gene matches.

This chain uses TRBV30 with TRBJ2-7; D uncertain. V lost 4 bases and J 3 bases, leaving 10 bases between the germline ends. CDR3 length: 12 residues. Germline V gene data show CDR1 as GTSNPN and CDR2 as SVGIG (reference sequence). This CDR3 reads CAWIPSGYEQYF. Written as DNA, the CDR3 is TGTGCCTGGATCCCGTCGGGCTACGAGCAGTACTTC.

CDR3 loop: CASMGQRLSYEQYF. CDR3 in DNA: TGTGCCAGCATGGGACAGCGTCTCTCCTACGAGCAGTACTTC. This chain connects TRBV2 to TRBJ2-7; 7 nucleotides match TRBD1. Germline CDR1 SNHLY, CDR2 FYNNEI. This CDR3 has 14 amino acids. V dropped 7 bases and J dropped 0; count of bases not matched to a gene: 6. The full variable domain, rest sourced from reference TRBV2 and TRBJ2-7, is EPEVTQTPSHQVTQMGQEVILRCVPISNHLYFYWYRQILGQKVEFLVSFYNNEISEKSEIFDDQFSVERPDGSNFTLKIRSTKLEDSAMYFCASMGQRLSYEQYFGPGTRLTVT.

In its sample, this clone was seen a few times. The chain uses TRBV18 and TRBJ1-6; no firm D call. V shed 4 bases and J shed 5 bases, with 3 bases lying between them. CDR1 KGHSH and CDR2 LQKENI come from the germline V gene. The CDR3 loop spans 12 amino acids. CDR3 nucleotides: TGTGCCAGCTCACTCGATAATTCACCCCTCCACTTT. This translates into CASSLDNSPLHF.

The J gene is TRBJ2-7, the V gene TRBV5-6, with D tentatively TRBD2 (5 bases). This CDR3 has 15 residues. V shed 0 bases and J shed 0 bases, with 10 bases lying between them. Germline CDR1 reads SGHDT; CDR2 reads YYEEEE. CDR3 in DNA: TGTGCCAGCAGCTTGGGACCGGGAAGCTCCTACGAGCAGTACTTC. Translated: CASSLGPGSSYEQYF. Together with reference TRBV5-6 and TRBJ2-7, the CDR3 gives the full variable domain: DAGVTQSPTHLIKTRGQQVTLRCSPKSGHDTVSWYQQALGQGPQFIFQYYEEEERQRGNFPDRFSGHQFPNYSSELNVNALLLGDSALYLCASSLGPGSSYEQYFGPGTRLTVT.

The chain links TRBV25-1 to TRBJ1-5; possible D gene TRBD1, 5 bases. In germline, CDR1 is MGHDK, CDR2 SYGVNS. Trimming removed 4 bases at V and 6 bases at J, with 10 bases between. CDR3 length equals 13 residues. CDR3 DNA sequence: TGTGCCAGCAGTGGCGGGGGGGTTCAGCCCCAGCATTTT. It encodes CASSGGGVQPQHF.